This T cell receptor beta chain originates from a study of OX40 agonist ivuxolimab in advanced cancers. Study findings and constraints: Both CD4+ and CD8+ T cell populations in blood had undergone clonal expansion by week 6 at 0.1 to 3.0 mg/kg.

Data came from immunoSEQ multiplex PCR; TCRdb stores just in-frame clones and leaves some out. Here the sample spans some 100,000 clones, roughly 89% being singletons. V was pared by 5 bases and J by 7 bases, with 7 bases of the junction left unmatched. The CDR3 consists of 14 residues. CDR1 and CDR2 (germline): SGHTA, FQGNSA. On this clone itself: The antigen remains unidentified.

This chain joins TRBV7-2 and TRBJ1-5; the match to TRBD1 covers 8 bases. The receptor was isolated from an adult with an advanced solid tumor such as melanoma, head and neck, liver or kidney cancer. Source: CD4+ or CD8+ T cells sorted from blood, taken in a trial of the OX40 agonist ivuxolimab. CDR3 loop: CASSRQGNEQPQHF. The CDR3, as DNA: TGTGCCAGCAGCCGACAGGGGAACGAACAGCCCCAGCATTTT. Full variable domain (remainder filled in from reference TRBV7-2 and TRBJ1-5): GAGVSQSPSNKVTEKGKDVELRCDPISGHTALYWYRQSLGQGLEFLIYFQGNSAPDKSGLPSDRFSAERTGGSVSTLTIQRTQQEDSAVYLCASSRQGNEQPQHFGDGTRLSIL.